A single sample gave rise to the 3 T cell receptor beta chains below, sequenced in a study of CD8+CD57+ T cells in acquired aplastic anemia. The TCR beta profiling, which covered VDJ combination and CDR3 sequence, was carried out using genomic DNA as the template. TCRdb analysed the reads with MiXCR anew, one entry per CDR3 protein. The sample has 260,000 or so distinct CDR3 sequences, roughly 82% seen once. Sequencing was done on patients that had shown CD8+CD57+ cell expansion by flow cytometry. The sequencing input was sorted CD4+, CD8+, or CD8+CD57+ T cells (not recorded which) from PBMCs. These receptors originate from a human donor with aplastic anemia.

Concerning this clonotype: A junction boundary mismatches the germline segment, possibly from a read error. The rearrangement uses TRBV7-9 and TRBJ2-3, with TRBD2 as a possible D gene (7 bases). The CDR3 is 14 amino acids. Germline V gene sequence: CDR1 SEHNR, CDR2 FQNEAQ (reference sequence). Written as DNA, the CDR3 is TGTGCCAGCAGCTCTGGGGACAAGCCAGATACGCGGGAGTTT. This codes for CASSSGDKPDTREF.

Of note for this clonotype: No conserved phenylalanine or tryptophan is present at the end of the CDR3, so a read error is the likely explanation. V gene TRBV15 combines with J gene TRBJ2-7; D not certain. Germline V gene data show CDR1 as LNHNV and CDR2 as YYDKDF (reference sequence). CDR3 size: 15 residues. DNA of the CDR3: TGTGCCACCAGCAGTGGCTTGGAAAGCTCCTACCAGCAGTACTGC. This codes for CATSSGLESSYQQYC.

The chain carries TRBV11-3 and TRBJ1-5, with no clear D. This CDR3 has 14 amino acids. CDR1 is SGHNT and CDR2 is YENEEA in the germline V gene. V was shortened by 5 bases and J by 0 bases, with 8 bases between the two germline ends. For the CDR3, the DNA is TGTGCCAGCAGCCTACCGGATAGCAATCAGCCCCAGCATTTT. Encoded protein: CASSLPDSNQPQHF. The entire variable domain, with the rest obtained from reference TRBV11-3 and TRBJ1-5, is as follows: EAGVVQSPRYKIIEKKQPVAFWCNPISGHNTLYWYLQNLGQGPELLIRYENEEAVDDSQLPKDRFSAERLKGVDSTLKIQPAELGDSAVYLCASSLPDSNQPQHFGDGTRLSIL.